Sequencing of this T cell receptor beta chain was carried out in a study of blood T cell repertoires in COVID-19. With respect to this clone: The limits of the CDR3 on the DNA are not certain, so only TCRdb's listed CDR3 is given.

The V gene's germline CDR1 is MDHEN and CDR2 SYDVKM. The CDR3 numbers 15 amino acids, ends counted. In the original processing: Estimation of nucleated cell counts was performed using reference gene primer amplification. Profiling relied on immunoSEQ multiplex PCR, and the TCRdb table lists in-frame clones only, not all of them. The V and J calls and clone size come from that table; D and trimming were worked out from the DNA. This table has more than 110,000 clones, 84% appearing once. Material: peripheral blood. The chain recombines TRBV28 with TRBJ2-7; the DNA was not compared with TRBD2, the D call given in the table. The TCR sequence derives from a woman aged 55-70 years with acute or convalescent COVID-19. The CDR3 spells CASSSSRGYPYEQYF.